A selection of T cell receptor beta chains follows, all from one sample in a study of blood T cell repertoires in COVID-19. The table came from immunoSEQ multiplex PCR; TCRdb's copy has only in-frame clones and leaves some out. This table has about 240,000 clones, about 85% appearing once. Sequences were obtained from peripheral blood. The source is a man aged 60 to 69 who had recovered from COVID-19. Each CDR3 is given with its conserved first and last residue. The order of the fields is clone size, CDR3 length, D gene, J gene, V gene, CDR3 protein, CDR3 DNA. D genes are given only for firm matches. Not all rows give a size; the values are once, few, many and, for expanded clones, a class.

>.|16|.|TRBJ1-4|TRBV3-1/TRBV3-2
CASSPGGRQGGEKLFF
TGTGCCAGCAGCCCCGGGGGACGTCAGGGTGGCGAAAAACTGTTTTTT
>.|11|.|TRBJ2-1|TRBV12-3/TRBV12-4
CASSPINEQFF
TGTGCCAGCAGTCCAATCAATGAGCAGTTCTTC
>.|18|.|TRBJ1-5|TRBV10-3
CAIFHQVAVRRGVIPQHF
TGTGCCATCTTCCATCAGGTTGCGGTCAGGAGGGGAGTCATACCCCAGCATTTT
>.|14|.|TRBJ2-5|TRBV7-8
CASSQRAIMETQYF
TGTGCCAGCAGCCAGAGGGCCATAATGGAGACCCAGTACTTC
>.|14|.|TRBJ2-3|TRBV5-4
CASSLAGGTDTQYF
TGTGCCAGCAGCTTGGCAGGGGGCACAGATACGCAGTATTTT
>.|15|TRBD2|TRBJ2-5|TRBV2
CASSWGLAFSETQYF
TGTGCCAGCAGCTGGGGACTAGCTTTTTCAGAGACCCAGTACTTC
>few|14|TRBD2|TRBJ2-5|TRBV29-1
CSVEGLAVQETQYF
TGCAGCGTTGAAGGACTAGCGGTCCAAGAGACCCAGTACTTC
>.|15|TRBD2|TRBJ2-3|TRBV5-1
CASSFYLAGADTQYF
TGCGCCAGCAGCTTTTACCTAGCGGGTGCAGATACGCAGTATTTT
>.|16|TRBD1|TRBJ2-4|TRBV9
CASSPKDRGTKNIQYF
TGTGCCAGCAGCCCCAAGGACAGGGGGACCAAAAACATTCAGTACTTC
>.|13|.|TRBJ1-2|TRBV15
CATSRDYLYGYTF
TGTGCCACCAGCAGAGACTATCTCTATGGCTACACCTTC
>.|15|.|TRBJ2-1|TRBV19
CASNRGSTTYNEQFF
TGTGCCAGTAACAGAGGGTCGACTACCTACAATGAGCAGTTCTTC
>few|17|TRBD1|TRBJ1-4|TRBV24-1
CATSDPGGGTGVEKLFF
TGTGCCACCAGTGACCCCGGCGGCGGGACAGGGGTGGAAAAACTGTTTTTT
>.|15|.|TRBJ1-1|TRBV19
CASSHRQFSNTEAFF
TGTGCCAGTAGCCACCGACAGTTCTCGAACACTGAAGCTTTCTTT
>.|16|.|TRBJ1-3|TRBV4-2
CASSPGGGGSGNTIYF
TGTGCCAGCAGCCCCGGAGGGGGGGGGTCTGGAAACACCATATATTTT
>.|21|TRBD1|TRBJ2-6|TRBV9
CASSVVGGGPGTGSGANVLTF
TGTGCCAGCAGCGTAGTAGGGGGAGGACCCGGGACAGGTTCTGGGGCCAACGTCCTGACTTTC
>.|14|.|TRBJ1-1|TRBV6-5
CASSYYGGPTEAFF
TGTGCCAGCAGTTACTATGGGGGCCCCACTGAAGCTTTCTTT
>.|14|.|TRBJ2-2|TRBV5-1
CASSSQVNTGELFF
TGCGCCAGCAGCTCTCAGGTGAACACCGGGGAGCTGTTTTTT
>.|11|.|TRBJ1-2|TRBV10-3
CAISAMRGYTF
TGTGCCATCAGTGCGATGCGAGGCTACACCTTC
>.|16|.|TRBJ2-1|TRBV1
CTSSQESSGANNEQFF
TGCACCAGCAGCCAAGAATCCAGCGGGGCAAACAATGAGCAGTTCTTC
>.|14|.|TRBJ1-5|TRBV12-5
CASGLTGPSQPQHF
TGTGCTAGTGGTCTCACAGGGCCCTCCCAGCCCCAGCATTTT
>.|14|TRBD1|TRBJ1-1|TRBV30
CAWSYDRGNPEAFF
TGTGCCTGGAGTTACGACAGGGGAAACCCTGAAGCTTTCTTT
>.|13|TRBD1|TRBJ1-2|TRBV19
CASRPGQAYGYTF
TGTGCCAGTCGACCGGGACAGGCCTATGGCTACACCTTC
>.|13|.|TRBJ1-4|TRBV3-1/TRBV3-2
CASSRTGTEKLFF
TGTGCCAGCAGCCGTACAGGGACTGAAAAACTGTTTTTT
>.|17|TRBD2|TRBJ2-3|TRBV5-1
CASSRSSTSGGTDTQYF
TGCGCCAGCAGCCGGTCCTCTACTAGCGGGGGGACAGATACGCAGTATTTT
>.|16|.|TRBJ1-1|TRBV6-1
CASSVSFGGKNTEAFF
TGTGCCAGCAGTGTGAGTTTCGGAGGAAAGAACACTGAAGCTTTCTTT
>.|13|TRBD1|TRBJ1-2|TRBV4-1
CASSQNRGHGYTF
TGCGCCAGCAGCCAAAACAGGGGCCATGGCTACACCTTC
>.|15|TRBD1|TRBJ2-3|TRBV9
CASSPRTGGTDTQYF
TGTGCCAGCAGCCCCCGGACAGGGGGGACAGATACGCAGTATTTT
>.|15|TRBD1|TRBJ1-1|TRBV30
CAWSLYRTGNTEAFF
TGTGCCTGGAGTCTGTATCGGACAGGGAACACTGAAGCTTTCTTT
>.|16|TRBD1|TRBJ1-3|TRBV11-2
CASSSFDRASGNTIYF
TGTGCCAGCAGCTCTTTCGACAGGGCGTCTGGAAACACCATATATTTT
>few|14|.|TRBJ1-3|TRBV3-1/TRBV3-2
CASSLPGGGNTIYF
TGTGCCAGCAGCCTCCCGGGGGGAGGAAACACCATATATTTT
>.|15|.|TRBJ1-6|TRBV6-5
CASRALGGRGSPLHF
TGTGCCAGCAGGGCCCTGGGGGGAAGGGGTTCACCCCTCCACTTT
>many|16|.|TRBJ1-1|TRBV14
CASSGNSGGQGTEAFF
TGTGCCAGCAGCGGGAATTCGGGGGGCCAGGGCACTGAAGCTTTCTTT
>once|13|TRBD1|TRBJ1-2|TRBV30
CAWSRGDRYGYTF
TGTGCCTGGAGTAGGGGGGACAGATATGGCTACACCTTC
>.|14|.|TRBJ2-7|TRBV23-1
CASRSSTGSYEQYF
TGCGCCAGCCGCTCCTCGACAGGCTCCTACGAGCAGTACTTC
>.|16|TRBD1|TRBJ1-1|TRBV5-6
CASRLRTGTRGTEAFF
TGTGCCAGCAGGCTCAGGACAGGGACCCGTGGCACTGAAGCTTTCTTT
>.|14|.|TRBJ1-6|TRBV7-9
CASSTTGTISPLHF
TGTGCCAGCAGCACTACCGGTACGATTTCACCCCTCCACTTT
>.|17|TRBD2|TRBJ2-7|TRBV4-1
CASSPRTSGGVAYEQYF
TGCGCCAGCAGCCCCCGGACTAGCGGGGGGGTCGCCTACGAGCAGTACTTC
>.|17|TRBD1|TRBJ2-5|TRBV11-3
CASSLSVGQGLRETQYF
TGTGCCAGCAGCTTATCGGTGGGACAGGGTCTTCGAGAGACCCAGTACTTC
>.|16|TRBD2|TRBJ2-3|TRBV27
CASRFGGITSTDTQYF
TGTGCCAGCAGATTCGGGGGGATAACTAGCACAGATACGCAGTATTTT
>.|13|TRBD1|TRBJ1-2|TRBV5-8
CASSSTGGYGYTF
TGTGCCAGCAGCTCGACAGGGGGCTATGGCTACACCTTC
>once|14|TRBD1|TRBJ1-5|TRBV6-5
CASSYRTGNQPQHF
TGTGCCAGCAGTTACCGGACAGGGAATCAGCCCCAGCATTTT
>many|16|.|TRBJ1-5|TRBV6-1
CASSEVRPGHNQPQHF
TGTGCCAGCAGTGAGGTGCGTCCGGGACATAATCAGCCCCAGCATTTT
>.|17|.|TRBJ2-7|TRBV10-3
CAISEPNIGRGPYEQYF
TGTGCCATCAGTGAGCCCAACATCGGGAGGGGGCCCTACGAGCAGTACTTC
>.|15|TRBD2|TRBJ2-3|TRBV6-5
CASSSTSGHTDTQYF
TGTGCCAGCAGTTCAACTAGCGGCCACACAGATACGCAGTATTTT
>once|11|.|TRBJ2-7|TRBV12-5
CASGLVREQYF
TGTGCTAGTGGTTTGGTCCGGGAGCAGTACTTC
>once|16|TRBD1|TRBJ1-2|TRBV10-2
CASSPLYGQGEGGHTF
TGCGCCAGCAGTCCCCTCTATGGACAGGGGGAAGGCGGCCACACCTTC
>.|14|TRBD1|TRBJ1-2|TRBV5-1
CASSLDTGVGGYTF
TGCGCCAGCAGCTTGGATACAGGGGTCGGTGGCTACACCTTC
>.|16|TRBD1|TRBJ2-2|TRBV9
CASSVVGQGYTGELFF
TGTGCCAGCAGCGTAGTCGGACAGGGATACACCGGGGAGCTGTTTTTT
>.|15|TRBD1|TRBJ2-3|TRBV27
CASSPGTGSTDTQYF
TGTGCCAGCAGTCCGGGGACAGGGAGCACAGATACGCAGTATTTT